This TCR beta chain was recorded in a study of beta chain features in type 1 diabetes. Study outcomes and limitations: People with Type 1 diabetes carried modestly yet significantly shorter TCRB CDR3s in all four CD4+ subsets.

The authors reverse transcribed all of the isolated RNA, so sequencing captured expressed TCRB transcripts. Using immunoSEQ multiplex PCR, the repertoire was profiled, and TCRdb retains in-frame clones only, with some absent. Of 350,000 to 450,000 clones in the sample, roughly 12% were seen once. A few counts support this clone. Its antigen is not identified. This CDR3 contains 13 residues. V was clipped by 7 bases and J by 4 bases, with 16 bases between them. Germline V gene lookup returns CDR1 SQVTM and CDR2 ANQGSEA. The sequenced sample was naive CD4+ T cells from blood. The chain combines TRBV29-1 with TRBJ1-2, with D possibly matching TRBD1 (6 bases). The TCR originated in a woman between 18 and 30 years old with type 1 diabetes. CDR3 region: CSGRQATGYGYTF. The CDR3 coding sequence is TGCAGCGGACGACAGGCCACGGGCTATGGCTACACCTTC.